This T cell receptor (beta chain) appears in the sequencing data of a study of T cells in Graves' hyperthyroidism and ophthalmopathy. This CDR3 is built from 13 residues. Germline-derived CDR1 and CDR2 are GTSNPN and SVGIG (reference sequence). V was clipped by 3 bases and J by 10 bases; unmatched bases: 11. Overall study findings and caveats: Onset of ophthalmopathy came a median approximately 6 months after the model predicted it.

In its sample, this clonotype was seen a few times. The antigen is unknown. Amplified TCR beta CDR3 regions came from RNA transcripts. A set of HTBI primers served as the primers for a first-round RT-PCR of the TCR CDR3. TCRdb itself ran the multiplex PCR reads through MiXCR, one entry per CDR3 protein. The sample consists of approximately 490,000 distinct CDR3 sequences, around a fifth of them appearing once. Patients with ophthalmopathy all had a Clinical Activity Score of at least 3, a NOSPECS grade of at least 4 and duration under 3 months. Each 10 ml fresh peripheral blood draw supplied the PBMCs.

The TCR originated in a woman aged 70-85 years with Graves' ophthalmopathy. The sample comprised blood. This chain connects TRBV30 to TRBJ1-1; 7 bases agree with TRBD1. The CDR3 sequence: CAWRAGGRVAAFF. CDR3 in DNA: TGTGCCTGGAGGGCAGGGGGAAGAGTGGCAGCTTTCTTT.